The 4 T cell receptor beta chains in this list originate from one sample, sequenced in a study of blood T cells in healthy people across ages. Primers used in a second PCR of roughly 7 to 11 cycles were a sample-barcoded 5' primer and a J-beta primer mix. TCRdb ran MiXCR on the 5' RACE reads and lists one entry per CDR3 protein. The repertoire holds some 1,800,000 distinct CDR3 sequences, with roughly 43% as singletons. The sample was blood. Every receptor here comes from a human donor in good health.

The chain joins TRBV11-3 to TRBJ2-1; D not resolved. Per the germline V gene, CDR1 is SGHNT and CDR2 is YENEEA. The CDR3 has 17 residues. Trimming removed 2 bases from V and 2 bases from J, with 16 bases in between. CDR3 region: CASSLRHRSSPYNEQFF. The CDR3 DNA sequence: TGTGCCAGCAGCTTAAGGCACAGATCCAGCCCCTACAATGAGCAGTTCTTC.

The table lists this clonotype with a few counts. CDR3 DNA: TGTGCCAGCAGTGTAGAGGGACAGGGAAATTCACCCCTCCACTTT. Encoded protein: CASSVEGQGNSPLHF. The V and J genes are TRBV2 and TRBJ1-6, with 9 bases identical to TRBD1. Germline CDR1 is SNHLY and CDR2 is FYNNEI. Trimming removed 4 bases from V and 7 bases from J; junction bases left unmatched: 5. The CDR3 consists of 15 residues.

This clonotype was detected ten times or more. The chain links TRBV29-1 to TRBJ2-3, with D perhaps TRBD2 (7 bases). V was trimmed by 6 bases and J by 2 bases, leaving 15 bases between them. CDR1 and CDR2 (germline): SQVTM, ANQGSEA. The CDR3 runs to 14 residues. CDR3 sequence (DNA): TGCAGCGTGGGCACAGGGAGGGTCACAGATACGCAGTATTTT. Its protein product is CSVGTGRVTDTQYF.

The CDR3 coding sequence is TGTGCCAGCAGCTCGACGACAGGTTTCGGTGGCTACACCTTC. It yields the protein CASSSTTGFGGYTF. V is TRBV14 and J is TRBJ1-2; D possibly corresponds to TRBD1 (6 bases). V was pared by 5 bases and J by 7 bases, with 17 bases between. Germline loops: CDR1 SGHDN, CDR2 FVKESK. CDR3 length: 14 residues.